This T cell receptor beta chain was retrieved from a study of human T cells and chemical hapten exposure. Time point described: pre-sensitization, week 0. Regarding treatment: therapeutic diphenylcyclopropenone sensitization with weekly scalp DPC. TCRdb re-derived calls from the RACE reads in MiXCR, one entry per CDR3 protein. The table includes 150,000 to 200,000 distinct CDR3 sequences, around 30% detected once. The V and J ends lost 8 bases and 2 bases respectively, with 15 bases between them. CDR3 length equals 14 residues. Per germline, CDR1 MNHEY and CDR2 SVGEGT. The chain combines TRBV6-2 or TRBV6-3 with TRBJ1-1; tentatively, D is TRBD1 (6 bases). The sequence was collected from a woman aged 25 to 39 with alopecia areata. Some clones in this sample may be carry-over from other donors' samples. Material: whole blood, obtained in connection with sensitization to the hapten diphenylcyclopropenone (DPC). CDR3 nucleotides: TGTGCCAGCGGGGGGGCTGGGCGCAACACTGAAGCTTTCTTT. Protein product: CASGGAGRNTEAFF.